The 13 T cell receptor beta chains in this list originate from one sample, sequenced in a study of T cells expressing NK-cell markers (dated by TCRdb to about 2020). The library came from 5' RACE. The sequencer was an Illumina HiSeq 2000. Reads reprocessed by TCRdb are summarized as one entry per CDR3 protein sequence, and DNA is absent. The table held for this sample gives around 7,500 distinct CDR3 sequences. Less than 11% of the sample is in the top ten clones. Sample: blood T cells: a sorted CD56 or NKG2C T cell subset, CD4+ or CD8+ T cells, or bulk PBMC T cells (not recorded which). Receptors originate from a man between 18 and 29 years old in good health. Donor details come from another sample of the same person, matched by shared clones.

This clonotype ranks as medium-sized (0.01 to 0.1%) in terms of frequency. The CDR3 reads CASSHWAGGVNEQFF. This chain joins TRBV7-9 and TRBJ2-1; the TCRdb call, TRBD2, lacks DNA for checking. The CDR3 has 15 amino acids. Germline V CDR1 and CDR2: SEHNR, FQNEAQ (reference sequence).

This clonotype is identified as medium-sized from frequency. V usage is TRBV7-2 and J usage is TRBJ1-3. The germline V gene has CDR1 SGHTA and CDR2 FQGNSA. The CDR3 sequence is 13 residues long. This CDR3 reads CASSRLAGNTIYF.

This clonotype registers medium-sized by frequency. The genes are TRBV7-9 and TRBJ1-1. Looked up from germline, CDR1 is SEHNR and CDR2 is FQNEAQ (reference sequence). The CDR3 is made up of 12 amino acids. The chain's CDR3 is CASEAENTEAFF.

The chain couples TRBV6-2 or TRBV6-3 to TRBJ2-1; the TRBD2 assignment by TCRdb is unverifiable without DNA. Germline CDR1 MNHEY, CDR2 SVGEGT. There are 19 residues in the CDR3. CDR3 region: CASSYHRGLAGVLLNEQFF.

The chain carries TRBV20-1 and TRBJ2-7; the D call of TRBD2 rests on TCRdb alone, since no DNA is present to check it. This CDR3 is built from 14 residues. Germline V CDR1 and CDR2: DFQATT, SNEGSKA (reference sequence). CDR3 in amino acids: CSAREREGTYEQYF.

V is TRBV24-1 and J is TRBJ1-2; TCRdb's D gene call, TRBD1, goes unchecked for lack of DNA. Germline CDR1 and CDR2: KGHDR and SFDVKD. This CDR3 has 12 residues. The CDR3 loop reads CATSTGLYGYTF.

This clonotype shows up as medium-sized by frequency. This rearrangement joins TRBV7-9 to TRBJ1-2; TCRdb's assignment of TRBD1 cannot be checked, as there is no DNA. The CDR3 contains 16 residues. Germline CDR1 is SEHNR and CDR2 is FQNEAQ (reference sequence). This CDR3 is CASSLQLRQGNYGYTF.

The chain is built from TRBV10-3 and TRBJ2-1; the D call from TCRdb, TRBD2, cannot be confirmed without DNA. The CDR3 contains 16 residues. CDR1 and CDR2 from the germline V gene are ENHRY and SYGVKD. The CDR3 loop reads CAISASGLAGGNEQFF.

This chain's CDR3 is CASSFGTGSLNTEAFF. This rearrangement joins TRBV5-1 to TRBJ1-1. The CDR3 loop spans 16 amino acids. The germline gives CDR1 SGHRS, CDR2 YFSETQ.

This clonotype is medium-sized by frequency. V and J are TRBV29-1 and TRBJ1-1; TCRdb gives TRBD1 as the D gene, but with no DNA this cannot be confirmed. This CDR3 region has 11 residues. Germline lookup yields CDR1 SQVTM and CDR2 ANQGSEA. The CDR3 reads CSVSGVAEAFF. The whole variable domain, remainder taken from reference TRBV29-1 and TRBJ1-1, is SAVISQKPSRDICQRGTSLTIQCQVDSQVTMMFWYRQQPGQSLTLIATANQGSEATYESGFVIDKFPISRPNLTFSTLTVSNMSPEDSSIYLCSVSGVAEAFFGQGTRLTVV.

This clonotype is identified as medium-sized (0.01 to 0.1%) from frequency. The CDR3: CASSWQGGEAFF. This chain joins TRBV4-2 and TRBJ1-1. The CDR3 has 12 amino acids. The germline V gene encodes CDR1 LGHNA and CDR2 YNFKEQ.

The rearrangement links TRBV15 to TRBJ1-1. This CDR3 has 11 amino acids. The germline gives CDR1 LNHNV, CDR2 YYDKDF (reference sequence). CDR3: CATRHHTEAFF.

This chain connects TRBV2 to TRBJ2-6; TCRdb's D call, TRBD1, is unchecked because there is no DNA. Per the germline V gene, CDR1 is SNHLY and CDR2 is FYNNEI. This CDR3 is 13 amino acids long. Here the CDR3 reads CASSGAGANVLTF.